This T cell receptor beta chain was retrieved from a study of blood T cell repertoires in COVID-19. Germline lookup yields CDR1 KGHSH and CDR2 LQKENI. J lost 5 bases, V lost 3 bases, and 5 bases had no gene match. This CDR3 has 16 residues. TCRdb keeps only in-frame clones here, not all; method: immunoSEQ multiplex PCR. Of about 210,000 clones listed, 75% to 90% were seen once; the top ten hold about 5%. This rearrangement joins TRBV18 to TRBJ2-2, with 11 nucleotides matching TRBD1. Sequencing was carried out using peripheral blood. The TCR was taken from a woman aged 65 to 85 with COVID-19, enrolled during active disease. Here the CDR3 DNA reads TGTGCCAGCTCACCTCCGGGACAGGGGGGTACCGGGGAGCTGTTTTTT. Encoded protein: CASSPPGQGGTGELFF.